Each of the 12 T cell receptor beta chains below was sequenced from the same sample in a study of TIL therapy for anti-PD-1-resistant metastatic lung cancer. Sequencing used immunoSEQ v3. Data came from immunoSEQ multiplex PCR; TCRdb stores just in-frame clones and leaves some out. This table has approximately 87,000 clones, 65% appearing once. This sample's time point: pre-treatment sample, taken before nivolumab and TIL therapy. Most excised metastases sampled were pleural nodules or supraclavicular lymph nodes. The sequencing used tumor tissue, collected at baseline. Receptors were obtained from a person between 30 and 79 years old with non-small cell lung cancer.

This chain joins TRBV6-5 and TRBJ1-1, with D unclear. The CDR3 length is 16 residues. Looked up from germline, CDR1 is MNHEY and CDR2 is SVGAGI. Trimming stripped 2 bases from V and 0 bases from J, with 13 bases between. CDR3 amino acids: CASSYIPTWMNTEAFF. The DNA for the CDR3 is TGTGCCAGCAGTTACATCCCCACTTGGATGAACACTGAAGCTTTCTTT.

The chain joins TRBV24-1 to TRBJ2-1, with 11 bases fitting TRBD2. The V gene's germline CDR1 is KGHDR and CDR2 SFDVKD. V trimming: 1 base; J trimming: 6 bases; junction bases outside the gene matches: 1. The CDR3 sequence is 15 residues long. The CDR3 region is CATSDFTSGSNEQFF. CDR3 nucleotide sequence: TGTGCCACCAGTGATTTTACTAGCGGGAGCAATGAGCAGTTCTTC.

The chain uses TRBV5-5 and TRBJ1-1, with a tentative D call TRBD1 (6 bases). Trimming removed 1 base from V and 1 base from J, with 8 bases in between. This CDR3 spans 14 amino acids. Germline V gene sequence: CDR1 SGHKS, CDR2 YYEKEE (reference sequence). CDR3 coding DNA: TGTGCCAGCAGCTTGTGGGGGCCGAACACTGAAGCTTTCTTT. Encoded protein: CASSLWGPNTEAFF.

This chain links TRBV9 with TRBJ2-1; D remains ambiguous. Germline assignment: CDR1 SGDLS and CDR2 YYNGEE. The CDR3 has 16 residues. V lost 1 base and J lost 0, with 11 bases in between. The CDR3 region is CASSVSIRRSYNEQFF. In DNA form, the CDR3 reads TGTGCCAGCAGCGTAAGTATCCGCCGCTCCTACAATGAGCAGTTCTTC.

The genes are TRBV4-3 and TRBJ2-7, with 8 nucleotides matching TRBD2. The germline V gene has CDR1 LGHNA and CDR2 YSLEER. The length of the CDR3 is 15 residues. Trimming cost V 4 bases and J 7 bases; bases outside gene matches: 12. The CDR3 region is CASSLAGLSQSEQYF. DNA for the CDR3: TGCGCCAGCAGCCTAGCGGGACTGAGTCAATCAGAGCAGTACTTC.

The V gene is TRBV19, the J gene TRBJ2-1, with 7 bases lining up with TRBD2. CDR3 length: 16 residues. Germline V gene data show CDR1 as LNHDA and CDR2 as SQIVND (reference sequence). V shed 5 bases and J 2 bases; nucleotides not matched to a gene: 9. The chain's CDR3 is CASSSAPGLPYNEQFF. The CDR3 coding sequence is TGTGCCAGTAGTTCCGCCCCGGGACTACCCTACAATGAGCAGTTCTTC.

The genes are TRBV4-1 and TRBJ2-1, with D possibly being TRBD2 (6 bases). Trimming took 2 bases from V and 5 from J, leaving 13 bases between them. The CDR3 is made up of 15 amino acids. The germline V gene has CDR1 MGHRA and CDR2 YSYEKL. The CDR3 DNA follows: TGCGCCAGCAGCCAAACTAGCTCCAGACACAATGAGCAGTTCTTC. It is translated as CASSQTSSRHNEQFF.

This clone was counted only a few times. This chain joins TRBV7-2 and TRBJ2-5; a possible D gene is TRBD1 (6 bases). Trimming left V 1 base short and J 5 bases short, with 11 bases between. The CDR3 has 14 amino acids. Germline CDR1 SGHTA, CDR2 FQGNSA. The CDR3 DNA is TGTGCCAGCAGCTTAGGGGGGCATGAGGAGACCCAGTACTTC. Its translation is CASSLGGHEETQYF.

CDR3 bases: TGTGCCAGCAGTGATGACAGGGGAGTAAATGAGCAGTTCTTC. Translated: CASSDDRGVNEQFF. The gene calls are TRBV25-1 and TRBJ2-1, with 8 bases aligning to TRBD1. Germline trimming cut 3 bases from V and 7 bases from J; bases unmatched to any gene: 5. The CDR3 is 14 amino acids. CDR1 and CDR2 (germline): MGHDK, SYGVNS. Based on the CDR3 plus reference TRBV25-1 and TRBJ2-1, the full variable domain is EADIYQTPRYLVIGTGKKITLECSQTMGHDKMYWYQQDPGMELHLIHYSYGVNSTEKGDLSSESTVSRIRTEHFPLTLESARPSHTSQYLCASSDDRGVNEQFFGPGTRLTVL.

Of note for this clone: Its ends do not fully match the called genes, so a read error is possible. This chain joins TRBV5-5 and TRBJ2-7, with D perhaps assigned TRBD1 or TRBD2 (5 bases each). There are 14 residues in the CDR3. Germline CDR1 and CDR2: SGHKS and YYEKEE (reference sequence). This chain's CDR3 is CASTLGVLLGEQYF. The CDR3 DNA is TGTGCCAGCACCTTGGGGGTATTACTCGGCGAGCAGTACTTC.

This clone was seen once. The rearrangement links TRBV29-1 to TRBJ2-5, with 9 bases matching TRBD1. J gave up 4 bases and V 3 bases, and 0 bases lay outside the gene matches. Germline V gene data show CDR1 as SQVTM and CDR2 as ANQGSEA. The CDR3 has 12 residues. DNA of the CDR3: TGCAGCGTTGAGGGACAGGGAGAGACCCAGTACTTC. It codes for CSVEGQGETQYF.

The chain uses TRBV18 and TRBJ1-5; D not resolved. Germline assignment: CDR1 KGHSH and CDR2 LQKENI. The V end lost 2 bases, the J end lost 2 bases, and 4 bases lay between the germline ends. CDR3 length: 13 residues. This CDR3 reads CASSPSRNQPQHF. The CDR3 nucleotides read TGTGCCAGCTCACCATCCCGCAATCAGCCCCAGCATTTT. Filled out from reference TRBV18 and TRBJ1-5, the complete variable domain reads NAGVMQNPRHLVRRRGQEARLRCSPMKGHSHVYWYRQLPEEGLKFMVYLQKENIIDESGMPKERFSAEFPKEGPSILRIQQVVRGDSAAYFCASSPSRNQPQHFGDGTRLSIL.